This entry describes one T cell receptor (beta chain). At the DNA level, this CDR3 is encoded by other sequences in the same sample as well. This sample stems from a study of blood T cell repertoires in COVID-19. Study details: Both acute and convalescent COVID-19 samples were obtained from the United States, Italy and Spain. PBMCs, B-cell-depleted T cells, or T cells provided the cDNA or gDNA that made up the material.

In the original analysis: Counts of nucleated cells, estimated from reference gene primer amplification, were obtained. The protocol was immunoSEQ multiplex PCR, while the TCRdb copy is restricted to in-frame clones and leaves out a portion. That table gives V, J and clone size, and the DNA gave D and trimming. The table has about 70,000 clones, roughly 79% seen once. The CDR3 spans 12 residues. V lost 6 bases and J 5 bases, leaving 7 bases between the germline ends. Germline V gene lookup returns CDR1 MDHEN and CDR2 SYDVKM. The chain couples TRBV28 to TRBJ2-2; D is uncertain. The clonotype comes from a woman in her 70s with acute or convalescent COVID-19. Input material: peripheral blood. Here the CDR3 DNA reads TGTGCCAGCAGCCCTCCGACCGGGGAGCTGTTTTTT. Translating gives CASSPPTGELFF. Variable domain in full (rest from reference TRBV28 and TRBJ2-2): DVKVTQSSRYLVKRTGEKVFLECVQDMDHENMFWYRQDPGLGLRLIYFSYDVKMKEKGDIPEGYSVSREKKERFSLILESASTNQTSMYLCASSPPTGELFFGEGSRLTVL.